This T cell receptor beta chain was captured by sequencing in a study of blood T cells in healthy people across ages. Study-wide points: Per million T cells, TCR beta diversity dropped roughly linearly as age increased.

It was with a sample-barcoded 5' primer and a J-beta primer mix that a second PCR of about 7 to 12 cycles was run. TCRdb called the 5' RACE reads again in MiXCR, with one record for every CDR3 protein. The table includes 1.5 million to 2 million distinct CDR3 sequences, around 36% detected once. This clonotype was detected ten times or more. What it recognizes is unknown. Germline assignment: CDR1 DFQATT and CDR2 SNEGSKA (reference sequence). Trimming removed 1 base from V and 2 bases from J; junction bases left unmatched: 6. The CDR3 spans 15 residues. The chain has TRBV20-1 and TRBJ2-3; 7 bases map to TRBD2. The source is a young woman in good health. Specimen: blood. CDR3 amino acids: CSARGLGTNTDTQYF. The CDR3 DNA reads as TGCAGTGCTAGAGGGCTGGGGACTAACACAGATACGCAGTATTTT.